This T cell receptor (beta chain) was obtained from a study of human T cells and chemical hapten exposure. Study-level findings and limits: Those TCRs sitting above 1 in 1000 frequency stayed the same with DPC sensitization.

Points on this clonotype: The target antigen is unknown.

Individual cDNA molecules each carried unique molecular identifiers attached by the library. TCRdb passed the RACE reads through MiXCR, listing each CDR3 protein once. The sample has 130,000 or so distinct CDR3 sequences, approximately 8.3% seen once; the top ten hold around 1.9%. Sample time point: healthy volunteer bleed at 2 weeks. Sequencing started from total RNA isolated from unfractionated whole blood. The germline gives CDR1 SNHLY, CDR2 FYNNEI. V lost 7 bases and J 10 bases, leaving 23 bases between the germline ends. The CDR3 is 15 amino acids. The V gene is TRBV2, the J gene TRBJ2-1, with D perhaps given as TRBD1 or TRBD2 (5 bases each). Material: whole blood. This receptor was taken from a male donor in good health. Some clones in this sample may be carry-over from other donors' samples. This CDR3 reads CASKQATGPIIEQFF. The DNA of the CDR3 is TGTGCCAGCAAACAAGCGACGGGGCCGATCATCGAGCAGTTCTTC.